This TCR beta chain was observed in a study of shared clonotypes between healthy human individuals. V lost 5 bases to trimming and J lost 5 bases, with 18 bases between them. Per the germline V gene, CDR1 is LNHDA and CDR2 is SQIVND (reference sequence). This CDR3 has 16 residues. Here immunoSEQ multiplex PCR was the method, and the copy in TCRdb shows in-frame clones only, minus some. The sample holds 730,000 or so clones, about two thirds seen once. Study-wide results and limits: Despite large depth, sorted-subset datasets appeared incompletely sequenced. Relative to memory subsets, naive subsets generally showed larger estimated richness.

With regard to this clone: The target antigen is unknown.

The chain carries TRBV19 and TRBJ2-2; D is perhaps TRBD2 (7 bases). This receptor was obtained from a woman in her thirties in good health. The sample comprised memory CD4+ T cells sorted from blood. The subset here: CD45RA-negative fraction. The CDR3 reads CASSSWGGRRTGELFF. CDR3 nucleotides: TGTGCCAGTAGTTCATGGGGGGGCCGTCGAACCGGGGAGCTGTTTTTT.